This TCR beta chain emerged from a study of T-cell reconstitution after alpha-beta-depleted transplantation in children. Findings and limits, study-wide: By about two months after transplant, alpha-beta T cells reportedly arose from several hundred graft clones that had expanded. By one year post-transplant, T-cell counts and diversity largely arose from T cells that were newly produced.

This clonotype was observed many times. Its specificity is unknown. Preparation of the TCRbeta library was carried out with unique molecular identifiers. TCRdb reprocessed the PCR reads with MiXCR, giving one entry per CDR3 protein. The sample has some 830,000 distinct CDR3 sequences, less than 20% seen once; the top ten hold about 4.6%. The sequences come from PBMCs, mostly from graft donor cells, collected 360 days after TCRalphabeta/CD19-depleted stem cell transplant. The clonotype comes from a male patient younger than 18 who had a stem cell transplant for acute lymphoblastic leukemia, so the T cells may come from the graft donor.

The CDR3 here is CSVQGSTHYEQYF. In DNA form, the CDR3 reads TGCAGCGTTCAGGGGTCAACCCACTACGAGCAGTACTTC. The chain is built from TRBV29-1 and TRBJ2-7, with D possibly TRBD1 on 6 matching bases. The ends were cut back, 5 bases at V and 3 bases at J, with 14 bases in the middle. In germline, CDR1 is SQVTM, CDR2 ANQGSEA. This CDR3 comprises 13 residues.